The 22 T cell receptor beta chains listed next were all sequenced from one sample in a study of a mutant IDH1 vaccine in newly diagnosed glioma. Sequencing was performed with immunoSEQ multiplex PCR; in TCRdb, only in-frame clones are kept and a portion is missing. The sample holds roughly 30,000 clones; more than 75% are singletons and the top ten take around 11%. No cognate antigen is known for these TCRs. Time point denoted: week 35, safety follow-up. Doses comprised 300 ug of mutant IDH1 20-mer peptide each, plus topical imiquimod. Sequences were derived from PBMCs, sampled from a glioma patient whose treatment included an IDH1 peptide vaccine. The receptors were sampled from a middle-aged woman with glioma.

The V gene is TRBV10-3, the J gene TRBJ1-2, with TRBD1 matching over 11 bases. The junction had 4 bases not matched to a gene; V was cut back by 5 bases and J by 5 bases. The CDR3 contains 14 residues. Germline V lookup: CDR1 ENHRY, CDR2 SYGVKD. The CDR3 DNA sequence: TGTGCCATCAGTATGGGGACAGGGGGGTATGGCTACACCTTC. Translation: CAISMGTGGYGYTF.

V usage is TRBV5-1 and J usage is TRBJ2-5; 7 bases align to TRBD2. V shed 1 base and J 6 bases; nucleotides not matched to a gene: 9. Germline V lookup: CDR1 SGHRS, CDR2 YFSETQ. This CDR3 spans 15 amino acids. The CDR3 loop reads CASSLTGRGGKTQYF. CDR3 sequence (DNA): TGCGCCAGCAGCTTGACGGGACGCGGGGGAAAGACCCAGTACTTC. The full variable domain, completed using reference TRBV5-1 and TRBJ2-5, is KAGVTQTPRYLIKTRGQQVTLSCSPISGHRSVSWYQQTPGQGLQFLFEYFSETQRNKGNFPGRFSGRQFSNSRSEMNVSTLELGDSALYLCASSLTGRGGKTQYFGPGTRLLVL.

CDR3 amino acids: CASSPGDRVDSAFF. The CDR3 DNA reads as TGTGCCAGCAGCCCGGGGGACAGGGTCGATTCGGCTTTCTTT. The gene calls are TRBV11-2 and TRBJ1-1; TRBD1 aligns across 9 bases. The germline CDR1 and CDR2 sequences are SGHAT and FQNNGV. V shed 5 bases and J 11 bases; nucleotides not matched to a gene: 12. This CDR3 spans 14 amino acids. The whole variable domain, remainder taken from reference TRBV11-2 and TRBJ1-1, is EAGVAQSPRYKIIEKRQSVAFWCNPISGHATLYWYQQILGQGPKLLIQFQNNGVVDDSQLPKDRFSAERLKGVDSTLKIQPAKLEDSAVYLCASSPGDRVDSAFFGQGTRLTVV.

V and J are TRBV7-9 and TRBJ2-5; no clear D gene. From germline, CDR1 is SEHNR and CDR2 FQNEAQ (reference sequence). V was cut by 0 bases and J by 5 bases, with 7 bases left in between. The CDR3 length is 13 residues. The CDR3 nucleotides are TGTGCCAGCAGCTTAGCGTTGTGGGAGACCCAGTACTTC. The encoded protein is CASSLALWETQYF.

Details on this clone: Sequence at one end of the junction differs from germline and may be a read error. V is TRBV6-5 and J is TRBJ2-7; TRBD1 or TRBD2 may be the D gene (9 bases each). The CDR3 totals 15 residues. CDR1 is MNHEY and CDR2 is SVGAGI in the germline V gene. CDR3 sequence (DNA): TGTGCCAGCAGCCCGGGACAGGGAGGCCTAGCGGGGATTTCTTTC. Residues: CASSPGQGGLAGISF.

The rearrangement links TRBV5-1 to TRBJ1-1; D not certain. CDR3 size: 14 residues. V gave up 4 bases and J gave up 0 bases, with 10 bases separating them. Germline loops: CDR1 SGHRS, CDR2 YFSETQ. This CDR3 is CASSLGDLNTEAFF. Here the CDR3 DNA reads TGCGCCAGCAGCCTGGGAGACTTGAACACTGAAGCTTTCTTT. Full variable domain (rest looked up from reference TRBV5-1 and TRBJ1-1): KAGVTQTPRYLIKTRGQQVTLSCSPISGHRSVSWYQQTPGQGLQFLFEYFSETQRNKGNFPGRFSGRQFSNSRSEMNVSTLELGDSALYLCASSLGDLNTEAFFGQGTRLTVV.

The V call is TRBV2, the J call TRBJ1-4; D is unclear. The CDR3 loop spans 14 amino acids. CDR1 SNHLY and CDR2 FYNNEI come from the germline V gene. V shed 4 bases and J shed 5 bases, with 11 bases lying between them. The CDR3 spells CASSGQEANEKLFF. The CDR3 coding sequence is TGTGCCAGCAGTGGTCAGGAGGCCAATGAAAAACTGTTTTTT.

The chain employs TRBV5-6 and TRBJ1-1; D is uncertain. CDR1 SGHDT and CDR2 YYEEEE come from the germline V gene. V gave up 0 bases and J gave up 4 bases, with 4 bases separating them. This CDR3 contains 12 residues. The CDR3 loop reads CASSLGRTEAFF. DNA of the CDR3: TGTGCCAGCAGCTTGGGACGCACTGAAGCTTTCTTT.

CDR3 nucleotides: TGTGCCAGCAGCTTAGCGGGGGAAGGTACCACTGAAGCTTTCTTT. Amino acid sequence: CASSLAGEGTTEAFF. This chain connects TRBV7-8 to TRBJ1-1; D is perhaps TRBD1 (5 bases). CDR1 and CDR2 from the germline V gene are SGHVS and FQNEAQ. Trimming took off 0 bases at V and 4 bases at J, with 12 bases between the two ends. The CDR3 runs to 15 residues.

V and J are TRBV5-6 and TRBJ2-5; 7 bases fit TRBD2. V was pared by 2 bases and J by 5 bases, with 9 bases of the junction left unmatched. Per germline, CDR1 SGHDT and CDR2 YYEEEE. The CDR3 is 15 residues long. The CDR3 reads CASSLLRGRGETQYF. The CDR3 DNA reads as TGTGCCAGCAGCTTACTCCGGGGGAGGGGTGAGACCCAGTACTTC.

The J gene is TRBJ1-2, the V gene TRBV7-9; D call uncertain. V was shortened by 1 base and J by 2 bases, with 11 bases between the two germline ends. The CDR3 sequence is 15 residues long. The germline CDR1 and CDR2 sequences are SEHNR and FQNEAQ (reference sequence). This chain's CDR3 is CASSLEESPNYGYTF. Written as DNA, the CDR3 is TGTGCCAGCAGCTTAGAGGAGAGTCCCAACTATGGCTACACCTTC.

The chain combines TRBV10-3 with TRBJ2-5; tentatively, D is TRBD2 (5 bases). CDR3 size: 13 residues. Germline CDR1 and CDR2: ENHRY and SYGVKD. V lost 3 bases to trimming and J lost 8 bases, with 13 bases between them. In nucleotides, the CDR3 is TGTGCCATCAGTGATACGGGAATGGGTACCCAGTACTTC. The encoded protein is CAISDTGMGTQYF.

The V and J genes are TRBV6-5 and TRBJ1-1; D call uncertain. The germline V and J ends were trimmed by 2 bases and 5 bases, with 9 bases remaining between them. The CDR3 is 13 amino acids. Per germline, CDR1 MNHEY and CDR2 SVGAGI. The CDR3 loop reads CASSYGEGTEAFF. CDR3 nucleotide sequence: TGTGCCAGCAGTTACGGGGAAGGAACTGAAGCTTTCTTT.

V is TRBV7-6 and J is TRBJ2-1, with D possibly matching TRBD2 (6 bases). This CDR3 comprises 14 residues. V lost 5 bases and J lost 6, with 14 bases in between. The germline V gene encodes CDR1 SGHVS and CDR2 FNYEAQ. CDR3 DNA: TGTGCCAGCAGCCGCTTACCGACTAGCAATGAGCAGTTCTTC. Amino acid sequence: CASSRLPTSNEQFF.

J is TRBJ1-2 and V is TRBV1. TRBV1 is recorded as a pseudogene. The CDR3 runs to 13 residues. This CDR3 is CTSPNLLYYGYTF. In DNA form, the CDR3 reads TGCACCAGCCCGAACCTATTATACTATGGCTACACCTTC.

This chain links TRBV7-9 with TRBJ1-2; D gene unclear. Trimming took 3 bases from V and 3 from J, leaving 5 bases between them. In germline, CDR1 is SEHNR, CDR2 FQNEAQ (reference sequence). The CDR3 length is 12 residues. The CDR3 region is CASSFEDYGYTF. The CDR3 DNA sequence: TGTGCCAGCAGCTTCGAGGACTATGGCTACACCTTC.

The CDR3 loop is CASSQQGALVNEQFF. CDR3 coding DNA: TGCGCCAGCAGTCAACAGGGGGCCCTTGTCAATGAGCAGTTCTTC. The chain combines TRBV4-1 with TRBJ2-1, with 9 bases matching TRBD1. The ends lost 6 bases at V and 6 bases at J; junction bases unmatched: 9. CDR1 and CDR2 (germline): MGHRA, YSYEKL. This CDR3 contains 15 residues.

The chain links TRBV6-6 to TRBJ1-1; D not certain. Germline V gene data show CDR1 as MNHNY and CDR2 as SVGAGI (reference sequence). The CDR3 length is 11 residues. V lost 3 bases and J lost 8, with 7 bases in between. The CDR3 DNA is TGTGCCAGCAGTTATGTAAGGGAAGCTTTCTTT. As protein: CASSYVREAFF.

The rearrangement joins TRBV7-9 to TRBJ1-1, with D possibly TRBD1 on 6 matching bases. Germline lookup yields CDR1 SEHNR and CDR2 FQNEAQ (reference sequence). V was clipped by 3 bases and J by 5 bases, with 22 bases between them. This CDR3 spans 17 amino acids. CDR3 sequence reads: CASSFLRGGRRDTEAFF. DNA of the CDR3: TGTGCCAGCAGCTTTCTTCGGGGGGGGCGACGGGATACTGAAGCTTTCTTT.

The V and J genes are TRBV15 and TRBJ2-3; possible D gene TRBD2, 6 bases. The V gene lost 5 bases and the J gene lost 3 bases, with 27 bases spanning the gap. The length of the CDR3 is 19 residues. The germline V gene encodes CDR1 LNHNV and CDR2 YYDKDF (reference sequence). In DNA, the CDR3 is TGTGCCACCAGCGGAGGGAATTTCGGATCACAAGTTTATACAGATACGCAGTATTTT. It yields the protein CATSGGNFGSQVYTDTQYF.

This clone was counted a few times. The chain couples TRBV30 to TRBJ1-1; D may be TRBD1 (6 bases). V dropped 8 bases and J dropped 4 bases, with 20 bases sitting between them. The CDR3 sequence is 14 residues long. Germline values: CDR1 GTSNPN, CDR2 SVGIG (reference sequence). The CDR3 reads CAHSRGYGGTEAFF. The DNA for the CDR3 is TGTGCCCATTCGAGGGGGTATGGTGGCACTGAAGCTTTCTTT.

This chain connects TRBV19 to TRBJ2-7; TRBD2 might be the D (7 bases). There are 15 residues in the CDR3. V shed 10 bases and J shed 8 bases, with 27 bases lying between them. The germline V gene has CDR1 LNHDA and CDR2 SQIVND (reference sequence). The DNA of the CDR3 is TGTGCCACCCAAGGCGGTCATGCGGGGGCAGGCAAGCAGTACTTC. Translated: CATQGGHAGAGKQYF.